This T cell receptor (beta chain) appears in the sequencing data of a study of T cell responses to AZD1222 COVID-19 vaccine. Study findings and constraints: Repertoire samples came only from after the peak T cell response. Clonal diversity may have been underestimated in mostly white British donors. The span of vaccine-associated CD4 TCRs extended across spike, with dominance at 160-218 and 743-854.

Comments on this clone: Its antigen is currently unknown.

Clones were read by immunoSEQ multiplex PCR, and TCRdb kept only the in-frame ones, dropping some. The table shows roughly 200,000 clones, with around 93% occurring only once. Trimming took 3 bases from V and 0 from J, leaving 14 bases between them. This CDR3 is 16 amino acids long. CDR1 is DFQATT, CDR2 SNEGSKA, per germline (reference sequence). This chain joins TRBV20-1 and TRBJ1-4; D call uncertain. The sequence derives from an adult who received the MenACWY meningococcal vaccine as a control. The specimen comprised peripheral blood, sampled 28 days after the second dose of the MenACWY control vaccine. This CDR3 is CSASRGSFATNEKLFF. The CDR3, as DNA: TGCAGTGCTAGTAGAGGCAGCTTTGCAACTAATGAAAAACTGTTTTTT.